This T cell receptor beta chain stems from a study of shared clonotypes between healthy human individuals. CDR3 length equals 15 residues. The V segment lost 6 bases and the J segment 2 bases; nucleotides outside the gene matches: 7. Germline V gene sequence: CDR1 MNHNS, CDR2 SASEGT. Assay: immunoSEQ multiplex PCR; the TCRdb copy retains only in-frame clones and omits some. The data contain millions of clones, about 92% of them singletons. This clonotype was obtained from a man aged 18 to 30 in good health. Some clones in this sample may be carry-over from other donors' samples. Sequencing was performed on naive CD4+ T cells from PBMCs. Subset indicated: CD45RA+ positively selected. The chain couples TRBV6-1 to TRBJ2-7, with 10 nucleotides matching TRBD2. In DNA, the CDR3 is TGTGCCAGCAGAGATAGCGGGAGGTCCCCCTACGAGCAGTACTTC. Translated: CASRDSGRSPYEQYF.